These 16 T cell receptor beta chains were all obtained from the same sample, sequenced in a study of shared clonotypes between healthy human individuals. Profiling relied on immunoSEQ multiplex PCR, and the TCRdb table lists in-frame clones only, not all of them. The table lists approximately 2,300,000 clones, less than 95% of them singletons. Sequencing was done on a sample of naive CD4+ T cells from PBMCs. Subset described: CD45RA+ positively selected. The receptors here all came from a man between 18 and 29 years old in good health. Some clones in this sample may be carry-over from other donors' samples.

This clone was seen a few times. The chain uses TRBV4-1 and TRBJ1-2; 8 nucleotides agree with TRBD1. CDR1 and CDR2 from the germline V gene are MGHRA and YSYEKL. V dropped 3 bases and J dropped 7; count of bases not matched to a gene: 4. The CDR3 has 13 residues. DNA of the CDR3: TGCGCCAGCAGCCAGACGGACAGGGCTGGCTACACCTTC. This sequence encodes CASSQTDRAGYTF.

The chain combines TRBV28 with TRBJ2-6; TRBD1 matches 8 bases. V shed 5 bases and J 0 bases; nucleotides not matched to a gene: 9. CDR3 length equals 18 residues. Germline V gives CDR1 MDHEN, CDR2 SYDVKM. CDR3 nucleotides: TGTGCCAGCAGTACAGGGGGTCCCTTGTTCTCTGGGGCCAACGTCCTGACTTTC. Protein product: CASSTGGPLFSGANVLTF.

To note about this clone: The same CDR3 arises from other DNA sequences in this sample as well. The chain recombines TRBV4-1 with TRBJ2-1, with 14 bases that match TRBD2. V lost 1 base, J lost 0 bases, and 2 bases stayed unmatched. This CDR3 has 18 amino acids. Per germline, CDR1 MGHRA and CDR2 YSYEKL. CDR3 DNA: TGCGCCAGCAGCCAAGGACTAGCGGGAGGGCCCTCCTACAATGAGCAGTTCTTC. Translated, it gives CASSQGLAGGPSYNEQFF.

This chain joins TRBV7-2 and TRBJ2-7; D may be TRBD2 (6 bases). Trimming removed 4 bases from V and 1 base from J, with 17 bases in between. CDR1 SGHTA and CDR2 FQGNSA come from the germline V gene. The CDR3 loop spans 16 amino acids. The CDR3 DNA is TGTGCCAGCAGCTCACTACCCGGTCGGGGGTCCTACGAGCAGTACTTC. Its translation is CASSSLPGRGSYEQYF.

The chain couples TRBV4-2 to TRBJ2-7; 11 nucleotides match TRBD2. This CDR3 has 15 amino acids. Trimming at V came to 2 bases and at J to 4 bases, leaving 4 bases not matched to a gene. Germline loops: CDR1 LGHNA, CDR2 YNFKEQ. The CDR3 region has the DNA TGTGCCAGCAGCCAAACTAGCGGGAGAATTTACGAGCAGTACTTC. This translates into CASSQTSGRIYEQYF.

The gene calls are TRBV25-1 and TRBJ1-4, with D perhaps TRBD1 (5 bases). Trimming took off 5 bases at V and 8 bases at J, with 12 bases between the two ends. The CDR3 contains 13 residues. Germline V CDR1 and CDR2: MGHDK, SYGVNS. This CDR3 is CASSSGTWEKLFF. The DNA of the CDR3 is TGTGCCAGCAGTTCAGGGACTTGGGAAAAACTGTTTTTT.

This chain joins TRBV6-1 and TRBJ2-7; the match to TRBD2 covers 8 bases. Germline CDR1 and CDR2: MNHNS and SASEGT. The V gene end was trimmed by 4 bases and the J gene end by 4 bases; junction bases not matched to a gene: 3. The CDR3 length is 13 residues. Here the CDR3 reads CASSVGGRYEQYF. The CDR3 DNA reads TGTGCCAGCAGTGTGGGCGGGAGGTACGAGCAGTACTTC.

The rearrangement links TRBV30 to TRBJ2-1; weak D call: TRBD2 (6 bases). Trimming took 3 bases from V and 0 from J, leaving 12 bases between them. The CDR3 sequence is 15 residues long. Germline CDR1 GTSNPN, CDR2 SVGIG (reference sequence). The CDR3 is CAWSGTSHSYNEQFF. CDR3 nucleotide sequence: TGTGCCTGGAGCGGGACTTCCCACTCCTACAATGAGCAGTTCTTC.

The chain is built from TRBV4-1 and TRBJ2-1; 13 nucleotides agree with TRBD2. Germline assignment: CDR1 MGHRA and CDR2 YSYEKL. The junction had 11 bases not matched to a gene; V was cut back by 2 bases and J by 7 bases. The CDR3 sequence is 18 residues long. This CDR3 reads CASSQYDPTSGRMNEQFF. The CDR3 nucleotides are TGCGCCAGCAGCCAATACGACCCGACTAGCGGGAGGATGAATGAGCAGTTCTTC.

This chain connects TRBV28 to TRBJ2-6; no clear D gene. Trimming left V 7 bases short and J 0 bases short, with 7 bases between. This CDR3 is built from 14 residues. Germline CDR1 MDHEN, CDR2 SYDVKM. CDR3 in amino acids: CASNLRSGANVLTF. The CDR3 nucleotides are TGTGCCAGCAATTTGCGCTCTGGGGCCAACGTCCTGACTTTC.

The genes are TRBV9 and TRBJ2-3, with D unresolved. The CDR3 is 17 amino acids. V dropped 0 bases and J dropped 0 bases, with 14 bases sitting between them. CDR1 SGDLS and CDR2 YYNGEE come from the germline V gene. CDR3 sequence reads: CASSVDPFSSSTDTQYF. In DNA form, the CDR3 reads TGTGCCAGCAGCGTAGATCCCTTTTCGAGTAGCACAGATACGCAGTATTTT. Full variable domain (missing parts from reference TRBV9 and TRBJ2-3): DSGVTQTPKHLITATGQRVTLRCSPRSGDLSVYWYQQSLDQGLQFLIQYYNGEERAKGNILERFSAQQFPDLHSELNLSSLELGDSALYFCASSVDPFSSSTDTQYFGPGTRLTVL.

The chain combines TRBV27 with TRBJ1-2; D perhaps matches TRBD1 (6 bases). V lost 2 bases to trimming and J lost 3 bases, with 10 bases between them. CDR3 length: 14 residues. Germline V gene sequence: CDR1 MNHEY, CDR2 SMNVEV (reference sequence). Here the CDR3 reads CASSLRGADYGYTF. CDR3 coding DNA: TGTGCCAGCAGTTTAAGGGGGGCTGACTATGGCTACACCTTC.

The CDR3 sequence is CASSTEGASLVEQYF. The CDR3, as DNA: TGTGCCAGCAGTACTGAGGGGGCTTCCTTGGTGGAGCAGTACTTC. The V and J genes are TRBV2 and TRBJ2-7; 7 bases match TRBD1. Trimming at V came to 5 bases and at J to 7 bases, leaving 14 bases not matched to a gene. The CDR3 consists of 15 residues. The germline V gene encodes CDR1 SNHLY and CDR2 FYNNEI.

The chain links TRBV27 to TRBJ2-7; 8 nucleotides match TRBD1. This CDR3 has 16 amino acids. V shed 7 bases, J shed 0 bases, and the junction held 11 bases outside the gene matches. Germline loops: CDR1 MNHEY, CDR2 SMNVEV (reference sequence). Here the CDR3 reads CASTMNYRGSSYEQYF. CDR3 in DNA: TGTGCCAGCACCATGAACTACAGGGGGTCCTCCTACGAGCAGTACTTC.

The chain joins TRBV6-5 to TRBJ2-1, with TRBD2 matching 8 bases. Trimming at V came to 2 bases and at J to 10 bases, leaving 10 bases not matched to a gene. This CDR3 comprises 15 residues. Germline-derived CDR1 and CDR2 are MNHEY and SVGAGI. The CDR3 reads CASSYPGGGLGEQFF. The DNA for the CDR3 is TGTGCCAGCAGTTACCCGGGGGGGGGACTCGGAGAGCAGTTCTTC.

This chain joins TRBV6-6 and TRBJ2-1, with TRBD1 matching 7 bases. Trimming removed 6 bases from V and 4 bases from J; junction bases left unmatched: 3. Germline-derived CDR1 and CDR2 are MNHNY and SVGAGI (reference sequence). This CDR3 has 13 amino acids. CDR3 sequence: CASRETGYNEQFF. In nucleotides, the CDR3 is TGTGCCAGCAGAGAGACAGGGTACAATGAGCAGTTCTTC.